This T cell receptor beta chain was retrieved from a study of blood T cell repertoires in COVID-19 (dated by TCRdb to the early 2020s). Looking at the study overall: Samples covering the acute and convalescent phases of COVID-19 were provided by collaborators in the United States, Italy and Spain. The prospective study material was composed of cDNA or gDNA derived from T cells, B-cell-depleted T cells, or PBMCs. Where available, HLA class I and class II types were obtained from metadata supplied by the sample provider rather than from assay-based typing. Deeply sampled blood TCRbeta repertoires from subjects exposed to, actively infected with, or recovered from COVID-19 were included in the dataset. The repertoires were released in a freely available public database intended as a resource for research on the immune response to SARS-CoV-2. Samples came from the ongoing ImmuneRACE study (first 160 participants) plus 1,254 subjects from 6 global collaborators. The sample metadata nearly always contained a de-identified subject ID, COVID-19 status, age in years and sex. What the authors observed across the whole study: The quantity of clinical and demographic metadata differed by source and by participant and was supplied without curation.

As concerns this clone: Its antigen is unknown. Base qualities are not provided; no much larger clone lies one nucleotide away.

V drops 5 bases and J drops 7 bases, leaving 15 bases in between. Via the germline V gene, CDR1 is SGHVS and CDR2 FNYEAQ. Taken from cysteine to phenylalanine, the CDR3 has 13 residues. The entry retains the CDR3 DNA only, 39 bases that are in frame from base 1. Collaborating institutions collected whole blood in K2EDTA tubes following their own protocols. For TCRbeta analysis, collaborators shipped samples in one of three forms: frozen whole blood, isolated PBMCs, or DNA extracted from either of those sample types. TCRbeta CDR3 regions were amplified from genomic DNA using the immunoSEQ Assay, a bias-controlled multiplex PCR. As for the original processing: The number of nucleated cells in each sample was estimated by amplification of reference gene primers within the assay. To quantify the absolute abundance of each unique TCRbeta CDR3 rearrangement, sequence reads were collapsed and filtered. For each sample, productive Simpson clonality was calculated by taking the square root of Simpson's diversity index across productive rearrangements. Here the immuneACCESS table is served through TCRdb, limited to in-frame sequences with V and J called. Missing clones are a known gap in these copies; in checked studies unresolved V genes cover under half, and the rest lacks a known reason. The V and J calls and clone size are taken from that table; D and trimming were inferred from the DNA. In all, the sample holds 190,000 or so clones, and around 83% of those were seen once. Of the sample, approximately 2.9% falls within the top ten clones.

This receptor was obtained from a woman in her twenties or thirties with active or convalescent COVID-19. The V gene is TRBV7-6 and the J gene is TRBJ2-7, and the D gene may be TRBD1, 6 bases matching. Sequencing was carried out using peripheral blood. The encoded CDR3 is CASSPARGWEQYF. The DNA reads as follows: TGTGCCAGCAGCCCGGCAAGGGGGTGGGAGCAGTACTTC.